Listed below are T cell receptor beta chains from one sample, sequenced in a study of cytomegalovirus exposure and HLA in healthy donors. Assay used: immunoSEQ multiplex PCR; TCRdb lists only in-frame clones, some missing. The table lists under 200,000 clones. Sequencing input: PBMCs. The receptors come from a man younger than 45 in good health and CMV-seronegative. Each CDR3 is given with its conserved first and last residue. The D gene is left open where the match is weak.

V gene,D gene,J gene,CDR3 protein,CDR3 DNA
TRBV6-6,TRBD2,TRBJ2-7,CASSGLAGDYEQYF,TGTGCCAGCAGTGGACTAGCGGGAGACTACGAGCAGTACTTC
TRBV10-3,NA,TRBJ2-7,CAIRAGGGGGGYVEQYF,TGTGCCATCAGAGCCGGAGGGGGGGGTGGAGGCTACGTCGAGCAGTACTTC
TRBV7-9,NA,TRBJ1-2,CASSQDTNYGYTF,TGTGCCAGCAGCCAGGACACGAACTATGGCTACACCTTC
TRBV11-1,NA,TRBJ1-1,CASSLDLRANTEAFF,TGTGCCAGCAGCTTAGATCTCAGGGCTAACACTGAAGCTTTCTTT
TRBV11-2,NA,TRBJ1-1,CASSLFRHPNTEAFF,TGTGCCAGCAGCCTGTTCAGACACCCGAACACTGAAGCTTTCTTT
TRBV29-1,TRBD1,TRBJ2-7,CSVDPSTGGTDEQYF,TGCAGCGTTGACCCTTCTACAGGGGGCACGGACGAGCAGTACTTC
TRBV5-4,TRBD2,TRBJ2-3,CASSRSGSATDTQYF,TGTGCCAGCAGCCGTAGCGGGAGTGCCACAGATACGCAGTATTTT
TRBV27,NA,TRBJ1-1,CASSTWGGATEAFF,TGTGCCAGCTCGACCTGGGGAGGGGCCACTGAAGCTTTCTTT
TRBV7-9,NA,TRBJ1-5,CASSQKGDSNQPQHF,TGTGCCAGCAGCCAAAAGGGGGATAGCAATCAGCCCCAGCATTTT
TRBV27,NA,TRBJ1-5,CASSPQVSNQPQHF,TGTGCCAGCAGTCCCCAGGTCAGCAATCAGCCCCAGCATTTT
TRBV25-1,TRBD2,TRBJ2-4,CASSESAGRAGFNIQYF,TGTGCCAGCAGTGAATCCGCCGGGAGGGCAGGTTTTAACATTCAGTACTTC
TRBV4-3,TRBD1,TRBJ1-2,CASSHEGTGGVYGYTF,TGCGCCAGCAGCCACGAGGGGACAGGGGGTGTCTATGGCTACACCTTC
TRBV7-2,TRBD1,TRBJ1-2,CASSSQTGQAYGYTF,TGTGCCAGCAGCTCCCAAACTGGACAGGCTTATGGCTACACCTTC
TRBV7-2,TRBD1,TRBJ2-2,CASSLQGAPNTGELFF,TGTGCCAGCAGCCTACAGGGGGCTCCGAACACCGGGGAGCTGTTTTTT
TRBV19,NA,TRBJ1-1,CASSIGHRNTEAFF,TGTGCCAGTAGTATAGGACACCGGAACACTGAAGCTTTCTTT
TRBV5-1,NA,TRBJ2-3,CASSYPEARGSLFTDTQYF,TGCGCCAGCAGCTATCCGGAGGCGCGGGGCTCACTCTTCACAGATACGCAGTATTTT
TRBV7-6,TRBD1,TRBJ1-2,CASSLGSGGYGYTF,TGTGCCAGCAGCCTAGGCTCAGGGGGCTATGGCTACACCTTC
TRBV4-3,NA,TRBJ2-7,CASSQERGARYEQYF,TGCGCCAGCAGCCAAGAACGGGGGGCCCGCTACGAGCAGTACTTC
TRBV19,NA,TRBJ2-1,CASSTTGGTEQFF,TGTGCCAGTAGTACCACAGGAGGGACTGAGCAGTTCTTC
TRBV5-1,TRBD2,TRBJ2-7,CASSWSSGTTHSYEQYF,TGCGCCAGCAGCTGGAGTAGCGGGACCACTCACTCCTACGAGCAGTACTTC
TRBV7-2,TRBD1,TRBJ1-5,CASSPPGTAQPQHF,TGTGCCAGCAGCCCCCCCGGGACAGCTCAGCCCCAGCATTTT
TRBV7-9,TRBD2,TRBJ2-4,CASSVSGALAKNIQYF,TGTGCCAGCAGCGTTAGCGGGGCCCTAGCCAAAAACATTCAGTACTTC
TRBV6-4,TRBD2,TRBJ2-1,CASSSLAGGSNEQFF,TGTGCCAGCAGTTCCCTAGCGGGAGGGAGCAATGAGCAGTTCTTC
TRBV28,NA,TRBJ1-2,CASSLEGLFPTNGYTF,TGTGCCAGCAGTTTAGAGGGCCTCTTCCCCACGAATGGCTACACCTTC
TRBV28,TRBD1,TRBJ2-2,CASGFRGRTGELFF,TGTGCCAGCGGATTCAGGGGGCGCACCGGGGAGCTGTTTTTT
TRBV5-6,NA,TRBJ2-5,CASSLGGVLVLETQYF,TGTGCCAGCAGCTTGGGGGGGGTTCTGGTGTTAGAGACCCAGTACTTC
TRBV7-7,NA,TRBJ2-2,CASSRRPGRTGELFF,TGTGCCAGCAGCCGTAGGCCAGGGCGCACCGGGGAGCTGTTTTTT
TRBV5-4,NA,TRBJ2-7,CASSLEGRAYEQYF,TGTGCCAGCAGCTTGGAGGGCAGGGCTTACGAGCAGTACTTC
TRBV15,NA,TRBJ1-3,CATSRDFGGTAGNTIYF,TGTGCCACCAGCAGAGATTTCGGGGGGACGGCTGGAAACACCATATATTTT
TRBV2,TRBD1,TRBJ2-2,CASRGQGFRTGELFF,TGTGCCAGCAGGGGACAGGGGTTTCGGACCGGGGAGCTGTTCTTT
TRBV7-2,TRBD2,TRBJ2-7,CASSQSGGHYEQYF,TGTGCCAGCAGCCAGAGCGGGGGGCACTACGAGCAGTACTTC
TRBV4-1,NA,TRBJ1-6,CASSQGIPTVGGNSPLHF,TGCGCCAGCAGCCAAGGTATCCCTACTGTCGGGGGGAATTCACCCCTCCACTTT
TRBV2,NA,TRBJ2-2,CASSEGPRAAGELFF,TGTGCCAGCAGTGAAGGACCCCGAGCGGCCGGGGAGCTGTTTTTT
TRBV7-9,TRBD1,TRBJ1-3,CASSSRTGGGNTIYF,TGTGCCAGCAGTTCTCGGACAGGGGGTGGAAACACCATATATTTT
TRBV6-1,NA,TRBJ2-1,CASSRREINNEQFF,TGTGCCAGCAGTCGGCGGGAAATCAACAATGAGCAGTTCTTC
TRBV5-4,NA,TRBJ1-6,CASSWGDHLGSPLHF,TGTGCCAGCAGCTGGGGGGACCATCTGGGTTCACCCCTCCACTTT
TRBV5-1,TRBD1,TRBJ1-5,CASSLEGQGNQPQHF,TGCGCCAGCAGCTTGGAGGGACAGGGGAACCAGCCCCAGCATTTT
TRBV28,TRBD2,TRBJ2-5,CASNTGGRLQETQYF,TGTGCCAGTAACACGGGGGGGCGCTTACAAGAGACCCAGTACTTC
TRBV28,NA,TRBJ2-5,CASTAPGRGQTQYF,TGTGCCAGCACCGCCCCGGGCAGGGGACAGACCCAGTACTTC
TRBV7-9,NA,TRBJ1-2,CASSESGGSLNGYTF,TGTGCCAGCAGTGAGTCAGGAGGGTCCCTCAATGGCTACACCTTC